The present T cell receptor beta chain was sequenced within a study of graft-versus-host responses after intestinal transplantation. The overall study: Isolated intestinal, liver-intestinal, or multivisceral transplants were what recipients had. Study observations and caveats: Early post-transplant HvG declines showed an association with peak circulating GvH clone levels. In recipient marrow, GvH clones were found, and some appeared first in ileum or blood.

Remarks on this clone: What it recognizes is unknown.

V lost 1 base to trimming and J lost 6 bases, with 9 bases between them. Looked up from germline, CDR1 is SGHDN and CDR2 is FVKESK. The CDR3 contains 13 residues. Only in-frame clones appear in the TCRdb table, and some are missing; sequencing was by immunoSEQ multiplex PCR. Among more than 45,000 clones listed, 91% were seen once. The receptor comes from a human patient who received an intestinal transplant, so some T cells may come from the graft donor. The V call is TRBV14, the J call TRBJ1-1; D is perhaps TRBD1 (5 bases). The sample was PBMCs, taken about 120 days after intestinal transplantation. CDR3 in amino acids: CASSQGGGAEAFF. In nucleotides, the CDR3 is TGTGCCAGCAGCCAAGGCGGAGGGGCTGAAGCTTTCTTT.